The 27 T cell receptor beta chains below were found in one sample sequenced in a study of shared clonotypes between healthy human individuals. Generated by immunoSEQ multiplex PCR, the TCRdb table keeps only in-frame clones and is missing some. The sample records over 1.4 million clones, about 96% being singletons. Input material: naive CD4+ T cells sorted from blood. Subset defined: CD45RA+ positively selected. These receptors were taken from a man younger than 40 in good health.

This chain uses TRBV5-1 with TRBJ2-7, with 9 bases aligning to TRBD2. The CDR3 contains 13 residues. Germline V gene sequence: CDR1 SGHRS, CDR2 YFSETQ. Trimming at V came to 6 bases and at J to 4 bases, leaving 5 bases not matched to a gene. This CDR3 reads CASKVSGSYEQYF. The DNA for the CDR3 is TGCGCCAGCAAAGTTAGCGGGAGTTACGAGCAGTACTTC. The variable domain in full, with the rest retrieved from reference TRBV5-1 and TRBJ2-7, is KAGVTQTPRYLIKTRGQQVTLSCSPISGHRSVSWYQQTPGQGLQFLFEYFSETQRNKGNFPGRFSGRQFSNSRSEMNVSTLELGDSALYLCASKVSGSYEQYFGPGTRLTVT.

This chain uses TRBV5-4 with TRBJ2-2; D remains ambiguous. The length of the CDR3 is 15 residues. CDR1 and CDR2 (germline): SGHNT, YYREEE (reference sequence). V was cut by 2 bases and J by 0 bases, with 8 bases left in between. This chain's CDR3 is CASSFRVTNTGELFF. CDR3 nucleotide sequence: TGTGCCAGCAGCTTCAGAGTCACGAACACCGGGGAGCTGTTTTTT.

DNA for the CDR3: TGTGCCAGCAGCTTAGGAAGACTAGCGGGAACCACAGATACGCAGTATTTT. Translating gives CASSLGRLAGTTDTQYF. This chain joins TRBV11-3 and TRBJ2-3, with 11 bases lining up with TRBD2. This CDR3 is built from 17 residues. J gave up 2 bases and V 1 base, and 5 bases lay outside the gene matches. CDR1 SGHNT and CDR2 YENEEA come from the germline V gene.

The chain has TRBV5-5 and TRBJ2-3; 8 nucleotides align to TRBD1. The germline V gene encodes CDR1 SGHKS and CDR2 YYEKEE (reference sequence). This CDR3 region has 15 residues. V was clipped by 3 bases and J by 6 bases; unmatched bases: 9. In DNA, the CDR3 is TGTGCCAGCAGCTCCGGACAGGGTTGGGTGGATACGCAGTATTTT. It translates to CASSSGQGWVDTQYF.

The rearrangement joins TRBV6-5 to TRBJ2-1; D might be TRBD1 (8 bases). The CDR3 has 16 residues. The V end was cut by 0 bases, the J end by 5 bases, with 14 bases between. The V gene's germline CDR1 is MNHEY and CDR2 SVGAGI. Here the CDR3 DNA reads TGTGCCAGCAGTTACTCTACAGGGGGGGCCAACAATGAGCAGTTCTTC. Encoded protein: CASSYSTGGANNEQFF.

This chain uses TRBV28 with TRBJ2-5, with D uncertain. The CDR3 loop spans 16 amino acids. Germline-derived CDR1 and CDR2 are MDHEN and SYDVKM. With 3 bases removed from V and 2 bases from J, the gap between germline ends came to 16 bases. The CDR3 sequence is CASSFAVVSQQETQYF. The CDR3 region has the DNA TGTGCCAGCAGTTTTGCCGTGGTCAGTCAACAAGAGACCCAGTACTTC.

Written as DNA, the CDR3 is TGTGCCAGCAGCTTGCGGGAGACCGGGGAGCTGTTTTTT. Amino acid sequence: CASSLRETGELFF. The chain carries TRBV14 and TRBJ2-2, with 7 bases lining up with TRBD2. This CDR3 is 13 amino acids long. After removal of 5 bases from V and 5 bases from J, the junction contained 2 bases not matched to a gene. CDR1 and CDR2 from the germline V gene are SGHDN and FVKESK.

The genes are TRBV7-2 and TRBJ2-5; 8 bases agree with TRBD1. Trimming removed 5 bases from V and 5 bases from J; junction bases left unmatched: 13. The CDR3 has 16 residues. Germline V lookup: CDR1 SGHTA, CDR2 FQGNSA. The CDR3 region is CASSGRQGRRSETQYF. CDR3 in DNA: TGTGCCAGCAGCGGTAGACAGGGGCGGCGGTCGGAGACCCAGTACTTC.

This chain links TRBV28 with TRBJ2-4, with 8 bases fitting TRBD2. This CDR3 spans 15 amino acids. Germline V gene lookup returns CDR1 MDHEN and CDR2 SYDVKM. Losses at the gene ends were 7 bases for V and 1 base for J; bases not matched to a gene: 6. The CDR3 sequence is CASTLSGMAKNIQYF. The DNA of the CDR3 is TGTGCCAGCACTCTTAGCGGGATGGCCAAAAACATTCAGTACTTC.

A single count supports this clone. This chain joins TRBV18 and TRBJ2-3; weak D call: TRBD2 (6 bases). CDR3 size: 15 residues. Germline V CDR1 and CDR2: KGHSH, LQKENI. With 1 base removed from V and 2 bases from J, the gap between germline ends came to 10 bases. The CDR3, as DNA: TGTGCCAGCTCACCACTGGGGGGTCTCACAGATACGCAGTATTTT. This translates into CASSPLGGLTDTQYF.

The genes are TRBV15 and TRBJ2-7; maybe TRBD2 (5 bases). Germline values: CDR1 LNHNV, CDR2 YYDKDF (reference sequence). Trimming left V 0 bases short and J 6 bases short, with 15 bases between. The CDR3 consists of 15 residues. CDR3 nucleotide sequence: TGTGCCACCAGCAGAGATTATCGCGGGCCGGCCGAGCAGTACTTC. This encodes CATSRDYRGPAEQYF.

The chain links TRBV7-2 to TRBJ2-7; 10 bases align to TRBD1. This CDR3 comprises 14 residues. Germline V gives CDR1 SGHTA, CDR2 FQGNSA. V trimming: 6 bases; J trimming: 3 bases; junction bases outside the gene matches: 5. The CDR3 DNA follows: TGTGCCAGCAGTTTCGGGACAGGGGACTACGAGCAGTACTTC. Translating gives CASSFGTGDYEQYF.

The chain has TRBV5-5 and TRBJ2-5; 8 bases map to TRBD1. After removal of 4 bases from V and 5 bases from J, the junction contained 7 bases not matched to a gene. The CDR3 length is 14 residues. Germline-derived CDR1 and CDR2 are SGHKS and YYEKEE (reference sequence). The CDR3 protein is CASSTRDRKETQYF. The CDR3 DNA reads TGTGCCAGCAGCACCCGGGACAGGAAGGAGACCCAGTACTTC.

The chain has TRBV5-4 and TRBJ1-2; D is perhaps TRBD1 (5 bases). Trimming removed 5 bases at V and 4 bases at J, with 21 bases between. CDR1 and CDR2 from the germline V gene are SGHNT and YYREEE (reference sequence). The CDR3 is 16 residues long. CDR3 sequence reads: CASSPGARALAYGYTF. The CDR3 nucleotides are TGTGCCAGCAGTCCGGGCGCCAGGGCTCTTGCCTATGGCTACACCTTC.

The chain recombines TRBV7-6 with TRBJ2-1, with 10 bases fitting TRBD2. The CDR3 spans 17 residues. Germline lookup yields CDR1 SGHVS and CDR2 FNYEAQ. V shed 1 base and J 4 bases; nucleotides not matched to a gene: 7. The CDR3 coding sequence is TGTGCCAGCAGCTTAGTATTAGCGGGAGGCGGGTACAATGAGCAGTTCTTC. This codes for CASSLVLAGGGYNEQFF.

This chain connects TRBV2 to TRBJ2-1, with 12 positions matching TRBD2. This CDR3 spans 15 amino acids. The V gene's germline CDR1 is SNHLY and CDR2 FYNNEI. V gave up 6 bases and J gave up 10 bases; unmatched junction bases: 10. CDR3 region: CASSTLAGGIGEQFF. CDR3 in DNA: TGTGCCAGCAGCACACTAGCGGGAGGAATTGGGGAGCAGTTCTTC.

The chain joins TRBV18 to TRBJ1-1, with D unresolved. The CDR3 consists of 15 residues. V lost 2 bases to trimming and J lost 2 bases, with 12 bases between them. CDR1 and CDR2 (germline): KGHSH, LQKENI. This chain's CDR3 is CASSPIWERNTEAFF. The DNA for the CDR3 is TGTGCCAGCTCACCAATTTGGGAACGAAACACTGAAGCTTTCTTT.

The V gene is TRBV27, the J gene TRBJ2-5; perhaps D is TRBD1 or TRBD2 (5 bases each). Trimming stripped 0 bases from V and 1 base from J, with 12 bases between. This CDR3 comprises 16 residues. Germline V gene lookup returns CDR1 MNHEY and CDR2 SMNVEV (reference sequence). The CDR3 DNA reads TGTGCCAGCAGTTTATCGGGGACGATCGGCCAAGAGACCCAGTACTTC. Translated: CASSLSGTIGQETQYF.

The chain is built from TRBV27 and TRBJ2-2, with no clear D. Per the germline V gene, CDR1 is MNHEY and CDR2 is SMNVEV (reference sequence). The ends were cut back, 3 bases at V and 6 bases at J, with 5 bases in the middle. The CDR3 covers 12 residues. CDR3 DNA sequence: TGTGCCAGCAGTTTTTTACCCGGGGAGCTGTTTTTT. Residues: CASSFLPGELFF.

This chain connects TRBV19 to TRBJ2-7, with D tentatively TRBD2 (5 bases). With 0 bases removed from V and 3 bases from J, the gap between germline ends came to 12 bases. Germline V gives CDR1 LNHDA, CDR2 SQIVND (reference sequence). The CDR3 has 15 residues. CDR3 in amino acids: CASSIDHRGFYEQYF. The CDR3 DNA reads as TGTGCCAGTAGTATAGATCATCGGGGATTCTACGAGCAGTACTTC.

The rearrangement joins TRBV5-4 to TRBJ2-5; TRBD2 is a possible D gene (5 bases). The CDR3 is 16 residues long. Germline assignment: CDR1 SGHNT and CDR2 YYREEE (reference sequence). The V end was cut by 4 bases, the J end by 4 bases, with 20 bases between. CDR3: CASSRPREQPGETQYF. DNA of the CDR3: TGTGCCAGCAGCAGGCCGAGGGAGCAGCCGGGAGAGACCCAGTACTTC.

The chain recombines TRBV27 with TRBJ2-1, with 16 bases that match TRBD2. The CDR3 is 15 residues long. With 6 bases clipped from V and 8 bases from J, the junction kept 4 bases outside the gene matches. From germline, CDR1 is MNHEY and CDR2 SMNVEV (reference sequence). The CDR3 is CASRGLAGGRDEQFF. CDR3 in DNA: TGTGCCAGCAGGGGACTAGCGGGAGGGCGGGATGAGCAGTTCTTC.

The chain carries TRBV19 and TRBJ2-7, with 9 nucleotides matching TRBD1. The V gene's germline CDR1 is LNHDA and CDR2 SQIVND (reference sequence). This CDR3 region has 15 residues. The V and J ends lost 6 bases and 5 bases, in that order; junction bases with no gene match: 11. The CDR3 region is CASRPGQGFNHEQYF. The CDR3 coding sequence is TGTGCCAGTAGACCGGGACAGGGCTTCAACCACGAGCAGTACTTC.

This chain joins TRBV5-4 and TRBJ2-1; a possible D gene is TRBD2 (5 bases). Trimming pared 5 bases from V and 4 bases from J, leaving 19 bases between. CDR1 SGHNT and CDR2 YYREEE come from the germline V gene (reference sequence). This CDR3 spans 16 amino acids. CDR3 DNA sequence: TGTGCCAGCAGATGGGGTCTGGAACTAGGATACAATGAGCAGTTCTTC. This translates into CASRWGLELGYNEQFF.

CDR3 region: CASSTLTGYQETQYF. Here the CDR3 DNA reads TGTGCCAGCAGCACTCTGACCGGGTACCAAGAGACCCAGTACTTC. The chain combines TRBV9 with TRBJ2-5; D gene unclear. The CDR3 is made up of 15 amino acids. Germline V gene lookup returns CDR1 SGDLS and CDR2 YYNGEE. Trimming shortened V by 4 bases and J by 0 bases, and 13 bases separated the two germline ends. Complete variable domain (other parts from reference TRBV9 and TRBJ2-5): DSGVTQTPKHLITATGQRVTLRCSPRSGDLSVYWYQQSLDQGLQFLIQYYNGEERAKGNILERFSAQQFPDLHSELNLSSLELGDSALYFCASSTLTGYQETQYFGPGTRLLVL.

The chain is built from TRBV28 and TRBJ2-5; 8 bases match TRBD2. CDR3 length: 15 amino acids. Germline loops: CDR1 MDHEN, CDR2 SYDVKM. The junction had 10 bases not matched to a gene; V was cut back by 7 bases and J by 3 bases. CDR3: CASTMLGREEETQYF. CDR3 coding DNA: TGTGCCAGCACCATGCTAGGGCGGGAGGAAGAGACCCAGTACTTC.

The chain links TRBV5-1 to TRBJ2-7; TRBD2 is a possible D gene (6 bases). V gave up 0 bases and J gave up 2 bases, with 12 bases separating them. Per germline, CDR1 SGHRS and CDR2 YFSETQ. The CDR3 has 15 amino acids. The CDR3 reads CASSLASGTPYEQYF. The CDR3 region has the DNA TGCGCCAGCAGCTTGGCATCCGGGACTCCCTACGAGCAGTACTTC. Filled out from reference TRBV5-1 and TRBJ2-7, the complete variable domain reads KAGVTQTPRYLIKTRGQQVTLSCSPISGHRSVSWYQQTPGQGLQFLFEYFSETQRNKGNFPGRFSGRQFSNSRSEMNVSTLELGDSALYLCASSLASGTPYEQYFGPGTRLTVT.